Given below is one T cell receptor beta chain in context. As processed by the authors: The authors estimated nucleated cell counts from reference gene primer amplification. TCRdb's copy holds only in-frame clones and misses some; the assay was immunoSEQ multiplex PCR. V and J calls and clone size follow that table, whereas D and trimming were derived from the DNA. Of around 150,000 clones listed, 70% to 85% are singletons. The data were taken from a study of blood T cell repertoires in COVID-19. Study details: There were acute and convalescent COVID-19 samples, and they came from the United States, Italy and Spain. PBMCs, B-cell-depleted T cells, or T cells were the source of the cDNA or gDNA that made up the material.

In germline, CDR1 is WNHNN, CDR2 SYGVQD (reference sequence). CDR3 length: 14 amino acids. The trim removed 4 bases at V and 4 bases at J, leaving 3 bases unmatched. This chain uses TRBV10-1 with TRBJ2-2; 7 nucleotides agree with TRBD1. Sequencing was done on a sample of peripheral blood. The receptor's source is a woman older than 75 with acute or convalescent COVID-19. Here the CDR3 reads CASSGDRITGELFF. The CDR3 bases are TGCGCCAGCAGTGGGGACAGAATCACCGGGGAGCTGTTTTTT.